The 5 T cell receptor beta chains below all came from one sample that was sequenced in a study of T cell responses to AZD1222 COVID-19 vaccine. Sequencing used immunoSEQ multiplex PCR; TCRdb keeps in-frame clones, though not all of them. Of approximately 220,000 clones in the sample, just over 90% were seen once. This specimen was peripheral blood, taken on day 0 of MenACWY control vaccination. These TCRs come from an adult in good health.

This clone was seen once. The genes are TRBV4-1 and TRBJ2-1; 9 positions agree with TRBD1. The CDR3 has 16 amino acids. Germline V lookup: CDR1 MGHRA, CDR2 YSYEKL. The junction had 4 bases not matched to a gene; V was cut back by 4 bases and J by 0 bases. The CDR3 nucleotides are TGCGCCAGCAGCCTTAGGGGACAGGGCTCCTACAATGAGCAGTTCTTC. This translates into CASSLRGQGSYNEQFF.

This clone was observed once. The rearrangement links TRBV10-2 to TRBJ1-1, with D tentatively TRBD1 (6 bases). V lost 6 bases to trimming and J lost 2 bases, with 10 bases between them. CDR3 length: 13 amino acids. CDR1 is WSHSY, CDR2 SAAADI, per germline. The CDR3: CASRMGANTEAFF. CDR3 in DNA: TGCGCCAGCAGAATGGGGGCTAACACTGAAGCTTTCTTT.

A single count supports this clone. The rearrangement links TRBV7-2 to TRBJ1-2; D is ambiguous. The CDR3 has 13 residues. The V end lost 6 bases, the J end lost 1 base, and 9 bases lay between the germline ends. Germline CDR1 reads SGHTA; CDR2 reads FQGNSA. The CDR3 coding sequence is TGTGCCAGCAGTCCGGGGATTAACTATGGCTACACCTTC. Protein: CASSPGINYGYTF.

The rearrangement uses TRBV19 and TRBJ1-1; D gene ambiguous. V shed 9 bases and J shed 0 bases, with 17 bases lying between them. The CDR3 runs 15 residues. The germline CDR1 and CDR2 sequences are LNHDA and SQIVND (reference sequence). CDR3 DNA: TGTGCCAGCAGACTAGGGTACGGCGTGAACACTGAAGCTTTCTTT. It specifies CASRLGYGVNTEAFF.

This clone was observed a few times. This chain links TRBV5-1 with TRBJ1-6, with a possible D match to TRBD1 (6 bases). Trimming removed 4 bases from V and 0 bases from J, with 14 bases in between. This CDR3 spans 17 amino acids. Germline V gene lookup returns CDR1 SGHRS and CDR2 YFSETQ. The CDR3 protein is CASSRQDSSSYNSPLHF. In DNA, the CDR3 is TGCGCCAGCAGCAGACAGGACTCGAGCTCCTATAATTCACCCCTCCACTTT.